The 7 T cell receptor beta chains in this list originate from one sample, sequenced in a study of CD8+ T cells in alopecia areata. Treatment specified: oral pan-JAK inhibitor, 5-10 mg twice daily. The authors extracted RNA and reverse transcribed it into cDNA as the sequencing template. Some clones are missing from TCRdb's copy, which holds only in-frame ones; the method was immunoSEQ multiplex PCR. The sample contains about 190,000 clones, roughly three fifths of which appear only once. The sample in question was CD4+ T cells sorted from blood, obtained at week 4, from a patient treated with tofacitinib. The source of these receptors is a human donor with alopecia areata.

This clone was recorded a few times. The chain uses TRBV29-1 and TRBJ2-1; D uncertain. The CDR3 is 11 amino acids. Looked up from germline, CDR1 is SQVTM and CDR2 is ANQGSEA. V shed 3 bases and J shed 7 bases, with 7 bases lying between them. CDR3 nucleotides: TGCAGCGTTGAGGCCTTGAATGAGCAGTTCTTC. It yields the protein CSVEALNEQFF.

This clone has more than one count but fewer than ten. The V call is TRBV30, the J call TRBJ2-3; D is perhaps TRBD2 (6 bases). The V gene's germline CDR1 is GTSNPN and CDR2 SVGIG (reference sequence). V was clipped by 5 bases and J by 2 bases, with 20 bases between them. CDR3 length equals 16 residues. The CDR3, as DNA: TGTGCCTGGGGTCTCGGTACTAGCAGCAACACAGATACGCAGTATTTT. Translated, it gives CAWGLGTSSNTDTQYF.

The chain is built from TRBV7-3 and TRBJ2-1; 8 nucleotides line up with TRBD2. V lost 2 bases and J lost 7; bases outside the gene matches: 7. The CDR3 is made up of 15 amino acids. Per the germline V gene, CDR1 is SGHTA and CDR2 is FQGTGA. The CDR3 DNA reads TGTGCCAGCAGCTTACCGGGACTAGGTGTAAATGAGCAGTTCTTC. Translation: CASSLPGLGVNEQFF.

This chain links TRBV2 with TRBJ2-2; 8 bases fit TRBD2. Germline values: CDR1 SNHLY, CDR2 FYNNEI. This CDR3 has 15 amino acids. Trimming cost V 6 bases and J 0 bases; bases outside gene matches: 3. CDR3 amino acids: CASRLAAPNTGELFF. DNA of the CDR3: TGTGCCAGCAGACTAGCGGCACCGAACACCGGGGAGCTGTTTTTT. Drawing the rest from reference TRBV2 and TRBJ2-2, the complete variable domain is EPEVTQTPSHQVTQMGQEVILRCVPISNHLYFYWYRQILGQKVEFLVSFYNNEISEKSEIFDDQFSVERPDGSNFTLKIRSTKLEDSAMYFCASRLAAPNTGELFFGEGSRLTVL.

This clone was picked up a small number of times. The CDR3 sequence: CSVEGTSTEQFF. The CDR3 region has the DNA TGCAGCGTTGAAGGGACTAGCACTGAGCAGTTCTTC. This chain links TRBV29-1 with TRBJ2-1; TRBD2 matches 8 bases. The CDR3 covers 12 residues. Trimming cost V 1 base and J 9 bases; bases outside gene matches: 2. Germline values: CDR1 SQVTM, CDR2 ANQGSEA.

This clone has a handful of counts. The rearrangement uses TRBV6-5 and TRBJ2-5, with 9 positions matching TRBD2. The CDR3 is 15 amino acids. Unmatched junction bases numbered 10, after V lost 6 bases and J lost 5 bases. CDR1 MNHEY and CDR2 SVGAGI come from the germline V gene. CDR3 sequence (DNA): TGTGCCAGCAGCCCAGCCTGGACTAGCGTTGAGACCCAGTACTTC. Translated, it gives CASSPAWTSVETQYF.

The chain joins TRBV25-1 to TRBJ2-7, with 7 bases lining up with TRBD1. Germline-derived CDR1 and CDR2 are MGHDK and SYGVNS. The CDR3 totals 16 residues. V lost 4 bases and J lost 1; bases outside the gene matches: 10. CDR3 DNA: TGTGCCAGCAGTGGCGACCTAGGACAGGCTTCCTACGAGCAGTACTTC. Its translation: CASSGDLGQASYEQYF.